The 32 T cell receptor beta chains below come from one sample, sequenced in a study of OX40 agonist ivuxolimab in advanced cancers. This table comes from immunoSEQ multiplex PCR, and its TCRdb copy is limited to in-frame clones, with some not included. The sample comprises approximately 60,000 clones, 75% to 95% of which are singletons, and roughly 12% rests with the top ten. The sample in question was CD4+ or CD8+ T cells sorted from blood, obtained in a trial of the OX40 agonist ivuxolimab. The receptors stem from an adult with an advanced solid tumor such as melanoma, head and neck, liver or kidney cancer.

The chain has TRBV2 and TRBJ1-2; TRBD1 might be the D (6 bases). Germline-derived CDR1 and CDR2 are SNHLY and FYNNEI. This CDR3 comprises 15 residues. V was pared by 6 bases and J by 5 bases, with 19 bases between. The CDR3 region is CASSTQGMELYGYTF. In DNA form, the CDR3 reads TGTGCCAGCAGCACCCAGGGGATGGAGCTATATGGCTACACCTTC.

This CDR3 is CASRATGDEQYF. Written as DNA, the CDR3 is TGCGCCAGCAGGGCCACAGGGGACGAGCAGTACTTC. This chain links TRBV5-1 with TRBJ2-7; 7 bases are shared with TRBD1. From germline, CDR1 is SGHRS and CDR2 YFSETQ. V lost 5 bases, J lost 5 bases, and 4 bases stayed unmatched. This CDR3 has 12 residues. Drawing the rest from reference TRBV5-1 and TRBJ2-7, the complete variable domain is KAGVTQTPRYLIKTRGQQVTLSCSPISGHRSVSWYQQTPGQGLQFLFEYFSETQRNKGNFPGRFSGRQFSNSRSEMNVSTLELGDSALYLCASRATGDEQYFGPGTRLTVT.

The CDR3 sequence: CASSKCPGTGWETQYF. CDR3 DNA: TGTGCCAGCAGCAAATGCCCCGGTACCGGATGGGAGACCCAGTACTTC. The V gene is TRBV21-1, the J gene TRBJ2-5. TRBV21-1 is annotated as a pseudogene. There are 16 residues in the CDR3.

The rearrangement uses TRBV5-6 and TRBJ2-1; TRBD2 matches at 10 bases. This CDR3 has 15 residues. CDR1 is SGHDT, CDR2 YYEEEE, per germline. With 4 bases clipped from V and 8 bases from J, the junction kept 9 bases outside the gene matches. In DNA form, the CDR3 reads TGTGCCAGCAGCAGAACTAGCGGGGTAGGCGATGAGCAGTTCTTC. Translation gives CASSRTSGVGDEQFF.

The V and J genes are TRBV10-3 and TRBJ2-1; maybe TRBD2 (6 bases). In germline, CDR1 is ENHRY, CDR2 SYGVKD. Trimming took 3 bases from V and 4 from J, leaving 13 bases between them. The CDR3 has 15 residues. This CDR3 reads CAISDPAGGYNEQFF. CDR3 sequence (DNA): TGTGCCATCAGTGACCCCGCTGGGGGGTACAATGAGCAGTTCTTC.

The chain uses TRBV7-2 and TRBJ1-1; no reliable D call. The V and J ends lost 5 bases and 1 base respectively, with 14 bases between them. The CDR3 runs to 15 residues. In germline, CDR1 is SGHTA, CDR2 FQGNSA. CDR3 in DNA: TGTGCCAGCAGCCAAACCTTAGGGCAGAACACTGAAGCTTTCTTT. It specifies CASSQTLGQNTEAFF.

This clone came up once. The genes are TRBV10-2 and TRBJ1-2; unclear D gene. V lost 7 bases and J 2 bases, leaving 11 bases between the germline ends. The germline gives CDR1 WSHSY, CDR2 SAAADI. The CDR3 contains 13 residues. Here the CDR3 reads CASIGPPNYGYTF. The DNA of the CDR3 is TGCGCCAGCATCGGACCGCCGAACTATGGCTACACCTTC.

The sample holds a few counts of this clone. J is TRBJ2-3 and V is TRBV9; maybe TRBD2 (6 bases). Trimming took off 6 bases at V and 6 bases at J, with 14 bases between the two ends. In germline, CDR1 is SGDLS, CDR2 YYNGEE. This CDR3 is 13 amino acids long. The CDR3 DNA reads as TGTGCCAGCACCGGGAGAAGCAGCGATACGCAGTATTTT. Translating gives CASTGRSSDTQYF. The variable domain in full, completed from reference TRBV9 and TRBJ2-3, reads DSGVTQTPKHLITATGQRVTLRCSPRSGDLSVYWYQQSLDQGLQFLIQYYNGEERAKGNILERFSAQQFPDLHSELNLSSLELGDSALYFCASTGRSSDTQYFGPGTRLTVL.

In this sample, this clone turned up a few times. This CDR3 is CASSQVGVGNTEAFF. The CDR3 DNA sequence: TGCGCCAGCAGCCAAGTAGGTGTCGGGAACACTGAAGCTTTCTTT. This chain joins TRBV4-1 and TRBJ1-1; no reliable D call. V lost 1 base and J lost 1, with 10 bases in between. This CDR3 comprises 15 residues. Germline V lookup: CDR1 MGHRA, CDR2 YSYEKL.

The V and J genes are TRBV7-2 and TRBJ2-1; D not certain. The germline gives CDR1 SGHTA, CDR2 FQGNSA. The CDR3 runs 12 residues. The V end was cut by 3 bases, the J end by 6 bases, with 6 bases between. CDR3 nucleotides: TGTGCCAGCAGCTTCGCAGTCAATGAGCAGTTCTTC. This translates into CASSFAVNEQFF. Using reference TRBV7-2 and TRBJ2-1 for the parts outside the CDR3, the full variable domain is GAGVSQSPSNKVTEKGKDVELRCDPISGHTALYWYRQSLGQGLEFLIYFQGNSAPDKSGLPSDRFSAERTGGSVSTLTIQRTQQEDSAVYLCASSFAVNEQFFGPGTRLTVL.

This clone showed up just once. The J gene is TRBJ2-7, the V gene TRBV6-4; the match to TRBD1 covers 7 bases. Germline V gene lookup returns CDR1 MRHNA and CDR2 SNTAGT. This CDR3 has 15 residues. V was pared by 3 bases and J by 2 bases, with 7 bases of the junction left unmatched. The CDR3 reads CASSEAAGGTYEQYF. The CDR3 nucleotides are TGTGCCAGCAGTGAAGCGGCAGGGGGTACCTACGAGCAGTACTTC.

On this clone: Other DNA variants within this sample encode the same CDR3. The V gene is TRBV5-1, the J gene TRBJ2-7, with 12 positions matching TRBD1. Germline V lookup: CDR1 SGHRS, CDR2 YFSETQ. Trimming took 4 bases from V and 3 from J; bases not matched to a gene: 8. The CDR3 is 16 residues long. DNA for the CDR3: TGCGCCAGCAGCCCGGGACAGGGGGCGTCTGGCTACGAGCAGTACTTC. Translated, it gives CASSPGQGASGYEQYF.

A single count supports this clone. The chain carries TRBV6-1 and TRBJ2-7; D ambiguous. The CDR3 covers 15 residues. V shed 7 bases and J shed 0 bases, with 16 bases lying between them. CDR1 and CDR2 from the germline V gene are MNHNS and SASEGT. The CDR3 is CASNFRRSSSYEQYF. The DNA of the CDR3 is TGTGCCAGCAATTTCAGACGATCCAGCTCCTACGAGCAGTACTTC.

The chain is built from TRBV2 and TRBJ2-1; TRBD1 aligns across 7 bases. Trimming at V came to 5 bases and at J to 8 bases, leaving 12 bases not matched to a gene. The CDR3 spans 15 residues. Germline CDR1 is SNHLY and CDR2 is FYNNEI. CDR3 nucleotide sequence: TGTGCCAGCAGTTTCCCCGGGACAGCCCCTGATGAGCAGTTCTTC. Translated: CASSFPGTAPDEQFF.

This chain uses TRBV7-2 with TRBJ2-7; no firm D call. The V end was cut by 6 bases, the J end by 0 bases, with 12 bases between. The CDR3 has 14 residues. Per germline, CDR1 SGHTA and CDR2 FQGNSA. This chain's CDR3 is CASRRDEISYEQYF. The CDR3 bases are TGTGCCAGCAGACGAGACGAGATCTCCTACGAGCAGTACTTC. Drawing the rest from reference TRBV7-2 and TRBJ2-7, the complete variable domain is GAGVSQSPSNKVTEKGKDVELRCDPISGHTALYWYRQSLGQGLEFLIYFQGNSAPDKSGLPSDRFSAERTGGSVSTLTIQRTQQEDSAVYLCASRRDEISYEQYFGPGTRLTVT.

The chain uses TRBV7-9 and TRBJ2-7; D not resolved. CDR1 SEHNR and CDR2 FQNEAQ come from the germline V gene (reference sequence). The CDR3 has 12 residues. The V and J ends lost 3 bases and 5 bases respectively, with 8 bases between them. The CDR3 DNA follows: TGTGCCAGCAGCTTTGGATGGAACGAGCAGTACTTC. This gives the protein CASSFGWNEQYF.

For the CDR3, the DNA is TGCGCCAGCAGCCAAGATGCGGGGAGGAATCAGCCCCAGCATTTT. It is translated as CASSQDAGRNQPQHF. The J gene is TRBJ1-5, the V gene TRBV4-3; D unclear. Per the germline V gene, CDR1 is LGHNA and CDR2 is YSLEER. Deletions cut 0 bases from V and 4 bases from J, with 10 bases between. The CDR3 has 15 amino acids.

The chain uses TRBV25-1 and TRBJ2-1; 9 bases match TRBD2. CDR3 length equals 13 residues. The V gene's germline CDR1 is MGHDK and CDR2 SYGVNS. Trimming cost V 3 bases and J 8 bases; bases outside gene matches: 2. CDR3 loop: CASSDSGSYEQFF. CDR3 bases: TGTGCCAGCAGTGATAGCGGGAGTTATGAGCAGTTCTTC. The whole variable domain, filled in from reference TRBV25-1 and TRBJ2-1, reads EADIYQTPRYLVIGTGKKITLECSQTMGHDKMYWYQQDPGMELHLIHYSYGVNSTEKGDLSSESTVSRIRTEHFPLTLESARPSHTSQYLCASSDSGSYEQFFGPGTRLTVL.

The rearrangement uses TRBV21-1 and TRBJ1-2; whether TRBD1, the table's D call, matches the DNA was not checked. TRBV21-1 is deemed a pseudogene. This CDR3 has 18 amino acids. The DNA for the CDR3 is TGTGCCAGCAGCGGCCAAAAGGACAGGGCCCCTCCTAACTATGGCTACACCTTC. Encoded protein: CASSGQKDRAPPNYGYTF.

A single count supports this clone. The genes are TRBV6-6 and TRBJ2-7; 9 positions match TRBD1. The CDR3 has 15 residues. V lost 6 bases, J lost 3 bases, and 9 bases stayed unmatched. The germline V gene has CDR1 MNHNY and CDR2 SVGAGI (reference sequence). The CDR3 sequence: CASSQGTGNFYEQYF. Written as DNA, the CDR3 is TGTGCCAGCAGCCAAGGGACAGGGAACTTCTACGAGCAGTACTTC.

DNA of the CDR3: TGTGCCAGCAGCATCTTGAACACTGAAGCTTTCTTT. Amino acids: CASSILNTEAFF. V usage is TRBV13 and J usage is TRBJ1-1; unclear D gene. This CDR3 has 12 residues. V lost 5 bases and J 0 bases, leaving 4 bases between the germline ends. The germline gives CDR1 PRHDT, CDR2 FYEKMQ (reference sequence).

In its sample, this clone was seen once. This chain links TRBV5-1 with TRBJ1-4; the match to TRBD1 covers 9 bases. This CDR3 has 17 amino acids. Germline values: CDR1 SGHRS, CDR2 YFSETQ. V lost 3 bases and J lost 5; bases outside the gene matches: 11. The CDR3 DNA reads TGCGCCAGCAGCTCGGGACGGCGGACAGGGGTAAATGAAAAACTGTTTTTT. Translated: CASSSGRRTGVNEKLFF.

V usage is TRBV5-6 and J usage is TRBJ2-1; D is possibly TRBD2 (6 bases). The germline CDR1 and CDR2 sequences are SGHDT and YYEEEE. Between the trimmed V and J ends, which lost 4 bases and 5 bases, there was a span of 10 bases. CDR3 length equals 13 residues. The CDR3 DNA sequence: TGTGCCAGCAGCGTCGGGAGAAACAATGAGCAGTTCTTC. It codes for CASSVGRNNEQFF.

Note on this clone: Other DNA sequences in this specimen translate into the identical CDR3. V usage is TRBV7-9 and J usage is TRBJ2-5; 9 bases align to TRBD2. CDR3 length: 15 residues. Germline V lookup: CDR1 SEHNR, CDR2 FQNEAQ (reference sequence). V was pared by 2 bases and J by 2 bases, with 3 bases of the junction left unmatched. The CDR3 protein is CASSLRLAAQETQYF. DNA of the CDR3: TGTGCCAGCAGCTTAAGACTAGCGGCGCAAGAGACCCAGTACTTC. Using reference TRBV7-9 and TRBJ2-5 for the parts outside the CDR3, the full variable domain is DTGVSQNPRHKITKRGQNVTFRCDPISEHNRLYWYRQTLGQGPEFLTYFQNEAQLEKSRLLSDRFSAERPKGSFSTLEIQRTEQGDSAMYLCASSLRLAAQETQYFGPGTRLLVL.

This chain uses TRBV27 with TRBJ2-7; D possibly corresponds to TRBD2 (6 bases). This CDR3 is built from 11 residues. In germline, CDR1 is MNHEY, CDR2 SMNVEV (reference sequence). V was shortened by 8 bases and J by 2 bases, with 7 bases between the two germline ends. CDR3 residues: CASGGTYEQYF. CDR3 DNA sequence: TGTGCCAGCGGGGGGACCTACGAGCAGTACTTC.

The J gene is TRBJ1-1, the V gene TRBV7-9; 12 nucleotides match TRBD1. CDR1 and CDR2 (germline): SEHNR, FQNEAQ (reference sequence). J gave up 0 bases and V 4 bases, and 9 bases lay outside the gene matches. The CDR3 covers 18 residues. The CDR3 loop reads CASSSRTGTGGLNTEAFF. The CDR3 DNA sequence: TGTGCCAGCAGCTCCAGAACCGGGACAGGGGGCTTGAACACTGAAGCTTTCTTT.

V and J are TRBV29-1 and TRBJ1-1; D not resolved. The CDR3 runs 13 residues. In germline, CDR1 is SQVTM, CDR2 ANQGSEA. With 6 bases removed from V and 0 bases from J, the gap between germline ends came to 11 bases. The CDR3 reads CSVVGEMNTEAFF. CDR3 bases: TGCAGCGTAGTAGGAGAGATGAACACTGAAGCTTTCTTT. The full variable domain, with the rest looked up from reference TRBV29-1 and TRBJ1-1, is SAVISQKPSRDICQRGTSLTIQCQVDSQVTMMFWYRQQPGQSLTLIATANQGSEATYESGFVIDKFPISRPNLTFSTLTVSNMSPEDSSIYLCSVVGEMNTEAFFGQGTRLTVV.

This clone was seen only once. V usage is TRBV6-5 and J usage is TRBJ1-2; the D gene is possibly TRBD1 (6 bases). V gave up 5 bases and J gave up 6 bases, with 13 bases separating them. The CDR3 extends over 13 amino acids. The germline gives CDR1 MNHEY, CDR2 SVGAGI. The CDR3: CASSNYREDGYTF. DNA of the CDR3: TGTGCCAGCAGTAACTACAGGGAAGATGGCTACACCTTC.

The CDR3 DNA is TGCGCCAGCAGCCAGGCCTGGACAGGGCCTCTGAACACTGAAGCTTTCTTT. It translates to CASSQAWTGPLNTEAFF. The genes are TRBV4-1 and TRBJ1-1; TRBD1 agrees at 8 bases. This CDR3 is built from 17 residues. V shed 3 bases and J 0 bases; nucleotides not matched to a gene: 9. Germline CDR1 reads MGHRA; CDR2 reads YSYEKL.

The gene calls are TRBV27 and TRBJ1-1, with 7 bases identical to TRBD1. The J segment lost 0 bases and the V segment lost 6 bases, leaving 4 bases of the junction unmatched. CDR1 is MNHEY, CDR2 SMNVEV, per germline (reference sequence). The CDR3 spans 14 residues. CDR3 in DNA: TGTGCCAGCAGCCCGGGACAGATGAACACTGAAGCTTTCTTT. As protein: CASSPGQMNTEAFF.

CDR3 bases: TGTGCCAGCAGTGACGGGACTAGCGGGTACAATGAGCAGTTCTTC. It encodes CASSDGTSGYNEQFF. The J gene is TRBJ2-1, the V gene TRBV6-1; 12 nucleotides align to TRBD2. CDR1 is MNHNS and CDR2 is SASEGT in the germline V gene. The CDR3 runs 15 residues. J gave up 4 bases and V 3 bases, and 1 base lay outside the gene matches.

The chain uses TRBV6-1 and TRBJ2-5, with D hard to call. The germline CDR1 and CDR2 sequences are MNHNS and SASEGT. The CDR3 covers 16 residues. V was pared by 1 base and J by 0 bases, with 12 bases between. CDR3 bases: TGTGCCAGCAGTGAAGTAAGGTTTTCAGACCAAGAGACCCAGTACTTC. It codes for CASSEVRFSDQETQYF.